This passage covers 23 T cell receptor beta chains from one sample sequenced in a study of graft-versus-host responses after intestinal transplantation. For these TCRs, the target antigens are not known. Clones were read by immunoSEQ multiplex PCR, and TCRdb kept only the in-frame ones, dropping some. The table lists roughly 89,000 clones, about 93% of them singletons. The input for sequencing was unstimulated CD4+ T cells sorted from spleen or lymph node cells, taken before intestinal transplant. The source is a human donor who received an intestinal transplant.

V is TRBV28 and J is TRBJ1-1, with D unclear. V gave up 3 bases and J gave up 7 bases, with 6 bases separating them. CDR3 size: 11 residues. Germline V gives CDR1 MDHEN, CDR2 SYDVKM. The CDR3 DNA reads TGTGCCAGCAGTTTGCGTTTTGAAGCTTTCTTT. Protein sequence: CASSLRFEAFF. The variable domain in full, completed from reference TRBV28 and TRBJ1-1, reads DVKVTQSSRYLVKRTGEKVFLECVQDMDHENMFWYRQDPGLGLRLIYFSYDVKMKEKGDIPEGYSVSREKKERFSLILESASTNQTSMYLCASSLRFEAFFGQGTRLTVV.

The chain combines TRBV6-5 with TRBJ2-7; the match to TRBD2 covers 12 bases. The J segment lost 6 bases and the V segment lost 4 bases, leaving 4 bases of the junction unmatched. The CDR3 contains 14 residues. CDR1 and CDR2 from the germline V gene are MNHEY and SVGAGI. The chain's CDR3 is CASSSGLAGREQYF. The CDR3 nucleotides read TGTGCCAGCAGTTCAGGACTAGCGGGACGCGAGCAGTACTTC.

The gene calls are TRBV14 and TRBJ2-2; perhaps TRBD1 as D (5 bases). Germline loops: CDR1 SGHDN, CDR2 FVKESK. With 5 bases removed from V and 6 bases from J, the gap between germline ends came to 7 bases. The CDR3 covers 12 residues. CDR3 nucleotides: TGTGCCAGCAGCAGGGGATCCGGGGAGCTGTTTTTT. Its translation: CASSRGSGELFF.

The CDR3 coding sequence is TGCGCCAGCAGTCAATTGACAGGGGAATTTCAAGGCTACACCTTC. Its protein product is CASSQLTGEFQGYTF. The V call is TRBV23-1, the J call TRBJ1-2, with 8 positions matching TRBD1. TRBV23-1 is marked as an open reading frame, function uncertain. J lost 8 bases, V lost 1 base, and 9 bases had no gene match. The CDR3 loop spans 15 amino acids.

This chain links TRBV18 with TRBJ2-7; TRBD1 agrees at 10 bases. The CDR3 consists of 13 residues. The J segment lost 7 bases and the V segment lost 3 bases, leaving 3 bases of the junction unmatched. The germline V gene encodes CDR1 KGHSH and CDR2 LQKENI. CDR3 amino acids: CASSPRDRGEQYF. Here the CDR3 DNA reads TGTGCCAGCTCACCTCGGGACAGGGGAGAGCAGTACTTC.

The chain uses TRBV18 and TRBJ1-1; TRBD1 aligns across 8 bases. Germline V CDR1 and CDR2: KGHSH, LQKENI. This CDR3 spans 14 amino acids. The ends lost 1 base at V and 3 bases at J; junction bases unmatched: 1. For the CDR3, the DNA is TGTGCCAGCTCACCACTGGACAGGGACACTGAAGCTTTCTTT. It translates to CASSPLDRDTEAFF.

V and J are TRBV6-5 and TRBJ1-4; 9 positions match TRBD1. The CDR3 extends over 15 amino acids. The V gene end was trimmed by 3 bases and the J gene end by 4 bases; junction bases not matched to a gene: 3. In germline, CDR1 is MNHEY, CDR2 SVGAGI. In DNA, the CDR3 is TGTGCCAGCAGTTATACAGGGGGCGGTAATGAAAAACTGTTTTTT. Protein product: CASSYTGGGNEKLFF.

The chain carries TRBV6-6 and TRBJ2-5; weak D call: TRBD2 (5 bases). Germline V CDR1 and CDR2: MNHNY, SVGAGI (reference sequence). The CDR3 sequence is 13 residues long. The germline V and J ends were trimmed by 2 bases and 1 base, with 5 bases remaining between them. DNA for the CDR3: TGTGCCAGCAGTTACCGGGGCCAAGAGACCCAGTACTTC. This translates into CASSYRGQETQYF.

The J gene is TRBJ2-7, the V gene TRBV6-5; a weak D match, TRBD2 (5 bases). The germline gives CDR1 MNHEY, CDR2 SVGAGI. The length of the CDR3 is 15 residues. V lost 0 bases, J lost 3 bases, and 12 bases lay in between. The CDR3 nucleotides read TGTGCCAGCAGTTACTCGCGCGCTAGCTTCTACGAGCAGTACTTC. Translated, it gives CASSYSRASFYEQYF.

The genes are TRBV7-2 and TRBJ2-7; 10 bases fit TRBD2. The CDR3 has 16 amino acids. Germline loops: CDR1 SGHTA, CDR2 FQGNSA. V lost 1 base, J lost 6 bases, and 9 bases stayed unmatched. In DNA, the CDR3 is TGTGCCAGCAGCTTAGTTGGTTCCCCTAGCGGGAGCGAGCAGTACTTC. Protein product: CASSLVGSPSGSEQYF.

The chain links TRBV11-2 to TRBJ1-2; no clear D gene. The CDR3 consists of 14 residues. Germline loops: CDR1 SGHAT, CDR2 FQNNGV. V was shortened by 1 base and J by 1 base, with 7 bases between the two germline ends. In DNA form, the CDR3 reads TGTGCCAGCAGCTTAGGTCAGGTTAACTATGGCTACACCTTC. This gives the protein CASSLGQVNYGYTF.

The chain has TRBV9 and TRBJ2-3; tentatively, D is TRBD2 (6 bases). The V gene lost 0 bases and the J gene lost 5 bases, with 19 bases spanning the gap. The CDR3 totals 17 residues. The germline V gene encodes CDR1 SGDLS and CDR2 YYNGEE. CDR3 loop: CASSVVWRDTEGDTQYF. The CDR3 region has the DNA TGTGCCAGCAGCGTAGTCTGGCGGGATACCGAGGGAGATACGCAGTATTTT. The full variable domain, in which reference TRBV9 and TRBJ2-3 provide the parts outside the CDR3, is DSGVTQTPKHLITATGQRVTLRCSPRSGDLSVYWYQQSLDQGLQFLIQYYNGEERAKGNILERFSAQQFPDLHSELNLSSLELGDSALYFCASSVVWRDTEGDTQYFGPGTRLTVL.

This clone was found once. The rearrangement links TRBV7-9 to TRBJ1-6; 8 nucleotides match TRBD1. The CDR3 contains 14 residues. The junction had 4 bases not matched to a gene; V was cut back by 5 bases and J by 7 bases. Germline V gives CDR1 SEHNR, CDR2 FQNEAQ (reference sequence). The CDR3 nucleotides are TGTGCCAGCAGCCTGACAGGGGACAATTCACCCCTCCACTTT. Its translation: CASSLTGDNSPLHF.

As concerns this clone: The CDR3 ends on some other residue instead of the conserved phenylalanine or tryptophan, so this is likely a read error. The limits of the CDR3 on the DNA are not certain, so only TCRdb's listed CDR3 is given. This rearrangement joins TRBV21-1 to TRBJ2-7; the table's TRBD1 call for D was not verified on the DNA. TRBV21-1 is classified as a pseudogene. The CDR3 totals 9 residues, both ends included. CDR3 amino acids: CASSKYPSG.

CDR3 DNA: TGTGCCAGCAGCACTCAATTCTCTGGGGCCAACGTCCTGACTTTC. This codes for CASSTQFSGANVLTF. The chain combines TRBV7-8 with TRBJ2-6; no firm D call. CDR3 length: 15 residues. CDR1 and CDR2 (germline): SGHVS, FQNEAQ. Trimming stripped 5 bases from V and 0 bases from J, with 8 bases between.

This sequence joins TRBV30 and TRBJ1-5, with D possibly matching TRBD1 (5 bases). Trimming removed 3 bases from V and 4 bases from J, with 7 bases in between. The V gene's germline CDR1 is GTSNPN and CDR2 SVGIG (reference sequence). CDR3 length equals 12 residues. The CDR3 here is CAWSSGNQPQHF. The CDR3 nucleotides are TGTGCCTGGAGCTCAGGGAATCAGCCCCAGCATTTT.

This rearrangement joins TRBV7-2 to TRBJ2-7; 8 bases line up with TRBD2. The V gene's germline CDR1 is SGHTA and CDR2 FQGNSA. V was clipped by 6 bases and J by 0 bases; unmatched bases: 4. CDR3 length: 14 residues. For the CDR3, the DNA is TGTGCCAGCAGTATCCGGGAGGGCTCCTACGAGCAGTACTTC. Translation: CASSIREGSYEQYF.

The chain carries TRBV29-1 and TRBJ1-3; D is unresolved. Trimming took 7 bases from V and 1 from J, leaving 14 bases between them. In germline, CDR1 is SQVTM, CDR2 ANQGSEA. This CDR3 comprises 14 residues. CDR3 region: CSAGEGVSGNTIYF. CDR3 coding DNA: TGCAGCGCGGGCGAGGGTGTTTCTGGAAACACCATATATTTT.

V is TRBV18 and J is TRBJ2-7; TRBD1 might be the D (6 bases). The CDR3 is made up of 15 amino acids. Germline CDR1 and CDR2: KGHSH and LQKENI. The ends were cut back, 4 bases at V and 0 bases at J, with 13 bases in the middle. The CDR3 is CASSLQTGYSYEQYF. The CDR3 DNA is TGTGCCAGCTCACTCCAGACAGGCTACTCCTACGAGCAGTACTTC. Full variable domain (outside the CDR3, taken from reference TRBV18 and TRBJ2-7): NAGVMQNPRHLVRRRGQEARLRCSPMKGHSHVYWYRQLPEEGLKFMVYLQKENIIDESGMPKERFSAEFPKEGPSILRIQQVVRGDSAAYFCASSLQTGYSYEQYFGPGTRLTVT.

The gene calls are TRBV7-3 and TRBJ2-2; D perhaps matches TRBD2 (5 bases). Trimming removed 4 bases at V and 0 bases at J, with 12 bases between. The V gene's germline CDR1 is SGHTA and CDR2 FQGTGA. There are 16 residues in the CDR3. CDR3 in amino acids: CASSSLGVANTGELFF. CDR3 DNA sequence: TGTGCCAGCAGCTCCCTGGGAGTCGCGAACACCGGGGAGCTGTTTTTT.

This clone was observed a single time. V and J are TRBV5-1 and TRBJ2-7, with D hard to call. Trimming took 1 base from V and 0 from J, leaving 5 bases between them. This CDR3 has 13 amino acids. Germline lookup yields CDR1 SGHRS and CDR2 YFSETQ. The CDR3 region is CASSLRFSYEQYF. As DNA, the CDR3 is TGCGCCAGCAGCTTGCGGTTCTCCTACGAGCAGTACTTC.

The V and J genes are TRBV2 and TRBJ2-1; D is possibly TRBD1 (7 bases). The CDR3 consists of 15 residues. Germline V gene sequence: CDR1 SNHLY, CDR2 FYNNEI. The germline V and J ends were trimmed by 2 bases and 4 bases, with 12 bases remaining between them. CDR3 region: CASSELQGGYNEQFF. CDR3 bases: TGTGCCAGCAGTGAACTGCAGGGGGGATACAATGAGCAGTTCTTC.

CDR3 coding DNA: TGCGCCAGCAGCTTCATGGGGGGAGGGGACACTGAAGCTTTCTTT. This translates into CASSFMGGGDTEAFF. This chain links TRBV5-1 with TRBJ1-1, with a tentative D call TRBD1 (5 bases). CDR1 is SGHRS, CDR2 YFSETQ, per germline. CDR3 size: 15 residues. The V gene lost 2 bases and the J gene lost 3 bases, with 14 bases spanning the gap.